The following is a T cell receptor (beta chain) sequence with its context. This specimen comes from a study of cytomegalovirus exposure and HLA in healthy donors. The PCR was carried out with 60 Vbeta primers and 13 Jbeta primers. TCRdb's table, derived via immunoSEQ multiplex PCR, lists solely in-frame clones and lacks some. The data hold over 95,000 clones, with more than 60% observed a single time. The germline gives CDR1 GTSNPN, CDR2 SVGIG (reference sequence). This CDR3 is built from 14 residues. The germline V and J ends were trimmed by 0 bases and 5 bases, with 11 bases remaining between them. The V and J genes are TRBV30 and TRBJ2-1; a weak D match, TRBD2 (6 bases). The origin of this receptor is a female donor in good health and CMV-seronegative. Sequenced input: PBMCs. The CDR3 nucleotides are TGTGCCTGGAGTGTACGAGGAGGGAACAATGAGCAGTTCTTC. Its translation is CAWSVRGGNNEQFF. The full variable domain, with the rest looked up from reference TRBV30 and TRBJ2-1, is SQTIHQWPATLVQPVGSPLSLECTVEGTSNPNLYWYRQAAGRGLQLLFYSVGIGQISSEVPQNLSASRPQDRQFILSSKKLLLSDSGFYLCAWSVRGGNNEQFFGPGTRLTVL.